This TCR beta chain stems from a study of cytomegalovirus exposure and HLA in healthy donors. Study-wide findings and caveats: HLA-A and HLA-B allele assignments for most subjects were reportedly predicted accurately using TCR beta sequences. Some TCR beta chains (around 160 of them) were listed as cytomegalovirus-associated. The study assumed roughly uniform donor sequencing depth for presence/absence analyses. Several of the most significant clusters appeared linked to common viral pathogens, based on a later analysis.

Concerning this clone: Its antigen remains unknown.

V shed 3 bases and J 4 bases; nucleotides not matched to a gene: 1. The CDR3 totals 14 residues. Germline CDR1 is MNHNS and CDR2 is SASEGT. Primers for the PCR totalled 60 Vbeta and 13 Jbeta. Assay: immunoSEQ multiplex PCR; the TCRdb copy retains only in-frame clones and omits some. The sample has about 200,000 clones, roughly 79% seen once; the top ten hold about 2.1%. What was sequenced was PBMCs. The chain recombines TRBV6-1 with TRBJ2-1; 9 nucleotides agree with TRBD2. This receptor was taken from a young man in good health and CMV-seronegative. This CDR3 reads CASSDLAGYNEQFF. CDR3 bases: TGTGCCAGCAGTGATCTAGCGGGATACAATGAGCAGTTCTTC.